This is a list of T cell receptor beta chains from one sample in a study of T cells in Graves' hyperthyroidism and ophthalmopathy. TCRdb used MiXCR to reprocess the multiplex PCR reads, holding one entry per CDR3 protein. Of approximately 590,000 distinct CDR3 sequences in the sample, around 46% were seen once. Material: peripheral blood or thyroid tissue (not recorded which). These receptors were obtained from a woman aged 18-29 years with Graves' hyperthyroidism. The CDR3 runs from the conserved cysteine through the conserved F or W. D genes are given only for firm matches. Clone size appears in some rows only: once, few, many, or a class for an expanded clone.

V gene: TRBV9
J gene: TRBJ1-2
clone size: many
D gene: -
CDR3 protein: CASGRETYGYTF
CDR3 DNA: TGTGCCAGCGGTCGTGAGACCTATGGCTACACCTTC

V gene: TRBV6-6
J gene: TRBJ1-6
clone size: -
D gene: TRBD1
CDR3 protein: CASSYLQGRDSYSPLHF
CDR3 DNA: TGTGCCAGCAGTTATCTCCAAGGGAGGGACAGTTATTCACCCCTCCACTTT

V gene: TRBV2
J gene: TRBJ2-5
clone size: many
D gene: -
CDR3 protein: CASRDPRKETQYF
CDR3 DNA: TGTGCCAGCAGGGACCCTCGGAAAGAGACCCAGTACTTC

V gene: TRBV6-5
J gene: TRBJ2-7
clone size: once
D gene: TRBD2
CDR3 protein: CASSYLQRERTYEQYF
CDR3 DNA: TGTGCCAGCAGTTACCTACAGCGGGAGAGGACCTACGAGCAGTACTTC

V gene: TRBV10-3
J gene: TRBJ1-6
clone size: -
D gene: -
CDR3 protein: CATLNGDSPPHF
CDR3 DNA: TGTGCCACCCTAAACGGAGATTCACCCCCCCACTTT

V gene: TRBV29-1
J gene: TRBJ2-5
clone size: -
D gene: TRBD1
CDR3 protein: CSASEGAGGSETQYF
CDR3 DNA: TGCAGCGCTTCCGAAGGGGCAGGGGGCAGCGAGACCCAGTACTTC

V gene: TRBV7-3
J gene: TRBJ1-2
clone size: -
D gene: -
CDR3 protein: CASSLQAGYTF
CDR3 DNA: TGTGCCAGCAGCCTACAGGCTGGCTACACCTTC

V gene: TRBV25-1
J gene: TRBJ2-2
clone size: -
D gene: -
CDR3 protein: CASSPTPIRGTGELFF
CDR3 DNA: TGTGCCAGCAGTCCGACTCCAATCCGAGGGACCGGGGAGCTGTTTTTT

V gene: TRBV7-6
J gene: TRBJ1-2
clone size: few
D gene: -
CDR3 protein: CASSPRVLGGYTF
CDR3 DNA: TGTGCCAGCAGCCCCAGGGTTCTGGGAGGCTACACCTTC

V gene: TRBV7-6
J gene: TRBJ2-2
clone size: -
D gene: -
CDR3 protein: CASSGRTGNTGELFF
CDR3 DNA: TGTGCCAGCAGCGGCCGGACGGGGAACACCGGGGAGCTGTTTTTT

V gene: TRBV4-3
J gene: TRBJ2-5
clone size: -
D gene: TRBD1
CDR3 protein: CASSQDRAGGQYF
CDR3 DNA: TGCGCCAGCAGCCAAGATAGGGCAGGGGGCCAGTACTTC

V gene: TRBV29-1
J gene: TRBJ2-6
clone size: -
D gene: TRBD1
CDR3 protein: CSKQGTGANVLTF
CDR3 DNA: TGCAGCAAACAGGGGACTGGGGCCAACGTCCTGACTTTC

V gene: TRBV29-1
J gene: TRBJ1-1
clone size: few
D gene: -
CDR3 protein: CSVQTPGRLNTEAFF
CDR3 DNA: TGCAGCGTGCAAACCCCGGGACGGCTGAACACTGAAGCTTTCTTT

V gene: TRBV19
J gene: TRBJ1-5
clone size: -
D gene: -
CDR3 protein: CASSTHREQPQHF
CDR3 DNA: TGTGCCAGTAGTACCCACAGGGAGCAGCCCCAGCATTTT

V gene: TRBV7-3
J gene: TRBJ1-2
clone size: once
D gene: -
CDR3 protein: CASSSGPTHGYTF
CDR3 DNA: TGTGCCAGCAGCTCAGGGCCAACTCATGGCTACACCTTC

V gene: TRBV10-3
J gene: TRBJ1-1
clone size: many
D gene: -
CDR3 protein: CAISEWSNTEAFF
CDR3 DNA: TGTGCCATCAGTGAGTGGTCGAACACTGAAGCTTTCTTT

V gene: TRBV2
J gene: TRBJ1-2
clone size: few
D gene: -
CDR3 protein: CASSEMGANYGYTF
CDR3 DNA: TGTGCCAGCAGTGAAATGGGGGCGAACTATGGCTACACCTTC

V gene: TRBV3-2
J gene: TRBJ2-5
clone size: few
D gene: -
CDR3 protein: CASSQGTSGTRQETQYF
CDR3 DNA: TGTGCCAGCAGCCAAGGGACTAGCGGCACCCGACAAGAGACCCAGTACTTC

V gene: TRBV20-1
J gene: TRBJ1-2
clone size: -
D gene: -
CDR3 protein: CSARDLRGIYYGYTF
CDR3 DNA: TGCAGTGCTAGAGATCTAAGGGGAATTTACTATGGCTACACCTTC

V gene: TRBV2
J gene: TRBJ2-7
clone size: few
D gene: -
CDR3 protein: CASKGRQGPIYEQYF
CDR3 DNA: TGTGCCAGCAAGGGACGCCAGGGGCCGATCTACGAGCAGTACTTC

V gene: TRBV20-1
J gene: TRBJ2-7
clone size: -
D gene: -
CDR3 protein: CSAPTGKYEQYF
CDR3 DNA: TGCAGTGCGCCGACCGGGAAGTACGAGCAGTACTTC

V gene: TRBV6-5
J gene: TRBJ2-5
clone size: many
D gene: TRBD1
CDR3 protein: CASSYSKTGAETQYF
CDR3 DNA: TGTGCCAGCAGTTACTCGAAGACAGGGGCAGAGACCCAGTACTTC

V gene: TRBV7-9
J gene: TRBJ2-7
clone size: -
D gene: -
CDR3 protein: CASNSESGDEQYF
CDR3 DNA: TGTGCCAGCAACTCAGAGTCCGGGGACGAGCAGTACTTC

V gene: TRBV15
J gene: TRBJ2-7
clone size: many
D gene: TRBD1
CDR3 protein: CATSRSGQGRYEQYF
CDR3 DNA: TGTGCCACCAGCAGATCCGGACAGGGGCGCTACGAGCAGTACTTC

V gene: TRBV2
J gene: TRBJ2-6
clone size: many
D gene: -
CDR3 protein: CASSGYRLSGANVLTF
CDR3 DNA: TGTGCCAGCAGTGGGTATCGATTATCTGGGGCCAACGTCCTGACTTTC

V gene: TRBV10-3
J gene: TRBJ1-5
clone size: -
D gene: -
CDR3 protein: CAISEGWVYQPQHF
CDR3 DNA: TGTGCCATCAGTGAAGGCTGGGTATATCAGCCCCAGCATTTT

V gene: TRBV7-8
J gene: TRBJ1-5
clone size: few
D gene: -
CDR3 protein: CASSSQGPGNQPQHF
CDR3 DNA: TGTGCCAGCAGTTCACAGGGCCCGGGCAATCAGCCCCAGCATTTT

V gene: TRBV6-6
J gene: TRBJ2-5
clone size: -
D gene: TRBD1
CDR3 protein: CASSRDRELETQYF
CDR3 DNA: TGTGCCAGCAGCCGGGACAGGGAGCTAGAGACCCAGTACTTC

V gene: TRBV15
J gene: TRBJ1-6
clone size: many
D gene: -
CDR3 protein: CATSREGFGSPLHF
CDR3 DNA: TGTGCCACCAGCAGAGAGGGTTTCGGGTCACCCCTCCACTTT

V gene: TRBV9
J gene: TRBJ1-1
clone size: many
D gene: -
CDR3 protein: CASSDNMNTEAFF
CDR3 DNA: TGTGCCAGCAGCGACAATATGAACACTGAAGCTTTCTTT

V gene: TRBV19
J gene: TRBJ1-6
clone size: many
D gene: -
CDR3 protein: CASGRTYNSPLHF
CDR3 DNA: TGTGCCAGTGGGAGGACCTATAATTCACCCCTCCACTTT

V gene: TRBV15
J gene: TRBJ1-4
clone size: -
D gene: -
CDR3 protein: CATSRGTAATNEKLFF
CDR3 DNA: TGTGCCACCAGCAGAGGGACAGCTGCAACTAATGAAAAACTGTTTTTT

V gene: TRBV24-1
J gene: TRBJ2-3
clone size: -
D gene: -
CDR3 protein: CATSDSQHGSADTQYF
CDR3 DNA: TGTGCCACCAGTGATTCCCAACACGGGTCGGCAGATACGCAGTATTTT

V gene: TRBV19
J gene: TRBJ1-5
clone size: -
D gene: -
CDR3 protein: CTSTGHNTNQPQHF
CDR3 DNA: TGTACCAGTACCGGACATAACACGAATCAGCCCCAGCATTTT

V gene: TRBV19
J gene: TRBJ1-4
clone size: -
D gene: -
CDR3 protein: CAWSGAVREKLFF
CDR3 DNA: TGTGCCTGGAGTGGGGCAGTCCGGGAAAAACTGTTTTTT

V gene: TRBV29-1
J gene: TRBJ1-2
clone size: -
D gene: -
CDR3 protein: CSVEDRDGNYGYTF
CDR3 DNA: TGCAGCGTTGAAGATCGGGACGGTAACTATGGCTACACCTTC

V gene: TRBV2
J gene: TRBJ1-2
clone size: -
D gene: -
CDR3 protein: CASVGTVYGYTF
CDR3 DNA: TGTGCTAGTGTCGGGACGGTCTATGGCTACACCTTC

V gene: TRBV20-1
J gene: TRBJ2-5
clone size: few
D gene: -
CDR3 protein: CSARDSVKETQYF
CDR3 DNA: TGCAGTGCTAGAGATTCGGTAAAAGAGACCCAGTACTTC

V gene: TRBV7-9
J gene: TRBJ2-7
clone size: -
D gene: -
CDR3 protein: CASSLDLQLGGEQYF
CDR3 DNA: TGTGCCAGCAGCTTAGATCTCCAACTAGGTGGCGAGCAGTACTTC

V gene: TRBV20-1
J gene: TRBJ1-4
clone size: few
D gene: TRBD1
CDR3 protein: CSAMDRAVQKLFF
CDR3 DNA: TGCAGTGCTATGGACAGGGCGGTTCAAAAACTGTTTTTT

V gene: TRBV29-1
J gene: TRBJ1-2
clone size: many
D gene: TRBD1
CDR3 protein: CSVDTQGAAYGYTF
CDR3 DNA: TGCAGCGTCGATACTCAGGGGGCGGCCTATGGCTACACCTTC

V gene: TRBV7-2
J gene: TRBJ2-5
clone size: -
D gene: -
CDR3 protein: CASSHESQETQYF
CDR3 DNA: TGTGCCAGCAGCCACGAGAGTCAAGAGACCCAGTACTTC

V gene: TRBV14
J gene: TRBJ1-1
clone size: many
D gene: -
CDR3 protein: CASSPHHTEAFF
CDR3 DNA: TGTGCCAGCAGCCCCCACCACACTGAAGCTTTCTTT

V gene: TRBV7-3
J gene: TRBJ2-5
clone size: many
D gene: TRBD1
CDR3 protein: CASSLTGAQETQYF
CDR3 DNA: TGTGCTAGCAGCCTGACAGGGGCCCAAGAGACCCAGTACTTC

V gene: TRBV2
J gene: TRBJ2-2
clone size: -
D gene: -
CDR3 protein: CASSEKTGARTGELFF
CDR3 DNA: TGTGCCAGCAGTGAGAAGACAGGTGCGAGAACCGGGGAGCTGTTTTTT

V gene: TRBV2
J gene: TRBJ2-7
clone size: -
D gene: TRBD2
CDR3 protein: CASPLSGRAYEQYF
CDR3 DNA: TGTGCCAGCCCCCTTAGCGGGAGGGCCTACGAGCAGTACTTC

V gene: TRBV7-9
J gene: TRBJ1-4
clone size: -
D gene: -
CDR3 protein: CASSFGAHNEKLFF
CDR3 DNA: TGTGCCAGCAGCTTCGGGGCGCATAATGAAAAACTGTTTTTT

V gene: TRBV10-3
J gene: TRBJ1-2
clone size: -
D gene: -
CDR3 protein: CAISEAGDGYTF
CDR3 DNA: TGTGCCATCAGTGAGGCGGGGGATGGCTACACCTTC

V gene: TRBV19
J gene: TRBJ2-5
clone size: -
D gene: -
CDR3 protein: CASSIDLGPIQETQYF
CDR3 DNA: TGTGCCAGTAGTATAGATCTGGGACCGATCCAAGAGACCCAGTACTTC

V gene: TRBV25-1
J gene: TRBJ1-1
clone size: many
D gene: -
CDR3 protein: CASSPIGASNTEAFF
CDR3 DNA: TGTGCCAGCAGTCCGATCGGGGCCTCTAACACTGAAGCTTTCTTT

V gene: TRBV5-1
J gene: TRBJ2-2
clone size: -
D gene: TRBD2
CDR3 protein: CASGIAGADTGELFF
CDR3 DNA: TGCGCCAGCGGAATAGCGGGAGCGGACACCGGGGAGCTGTTTTTT

V gene: TRBV7-8
J gene: TRBJ1-2
clone size: many
D gene: -
CDR3 protein: CASSLITTGGYTF
CDR3 DNA: TGTGCCAGCAGCTTAATCACCACGGGTGGCTACACCTTC

V gene: TRBV25-1
J gene: TRBJ1-5
clone size: -
D gene: -
CDR3 protein: CASDPGAGQPQHF
CDR3 DNA: TGTGCCAGCGACCCGGGTGCTGGTCAGCCCCAGCATTTT

V gene: TRBV25-1
J gene: TRBJ1-5
clone size: -
D gene: -
CDR3 protein: CASSATGGSQPQHF
CDR3 DNA: TGTGCCAGCAGCGCCACGGGGGGAAGTCAGCCCCAGCATTTT

V gene: TRBV19
J gene: TRBJ2-6
clone size: -
D gene: TRBD1
CDR3 protein: CASSIWVGQRSGANVLTF
CDR3 DNA: TGTGCCAGTAGTATTTGGGTGGGACAGCGCTCTGGGGCCAACGTCCTGACTTTC

V gene: TRBV12-3/TRBV12-4
J gene: TRBJ2-5
clone size: few
D gene: -
CDR3 protein: CASSFESVTQYF
CDR3 DNA: TGTGCCAGCAGTTTTGAGTCGGTGACCCAGTACTTC

V gene: TRBV2
J gene: TRBJ1-2
clone size: -
D gene: -
CDR3 protein: CASLGTRDPYGYTF
CDR3 DNA: TGTGCCAGCCTTGGGACCAGGGACCCCTATGGCTACACCTTC

V gene: TRBV7-9
J gene: TRBJ1-2
clone size: once
D gene: TRBD1
CDR3 protein: CASSPPGTGNYGYTF
CDR3 DNA: TGTGCCAGCAGCCCCCCCGGGACAGGGAACTATGGCTACACCTTC